These 22 T cell receptor beta chains came from one sample sequenced in a study of T cell repertoires in ileal Crohn's disease. Data came from immunoSEQ multiplex PCR; TCRdb stores just in-frame clones and leaves some out. This table holds about 11,000 clones, roughly 76% found once. The sequencing input was ileal tissue. The receptors were sampled from an adult with Crohn's disease.

The rearrangement uses TRBV28 and TRBJ2-3; TRBD2 agrees at 13 bases. The CDR3 is made up of 17 amino acids. CDR1 is MDHEN, CDR2 SYDVKM, per germline. V lost 5 bases, J lost 2 bases, and 7 bases stayed unmatched. The CDR3 DNA follows: TGTGCCAGCAGTCCGGGACTAGCGGGGACCTACACAGATACGCAGTATTTT. Translation: CASSPGLAGTYTDTQYF.

This clone has a single count. This chain uses TRBV4-2 with TRBJ2-3; D unclear. Trimming cost V 5 bases and J 6 bases, with 21 bases left between them. This CDR3 spans 16 amino acids. Looked up from germline, CDR1 is LGHNA and CDR2 is YNFKEQ. In DNA, the CDR3 is TGTGCCAGCAGCATACCGGAGTACCGACCGTCGGATACGCAGTATTTT. Translating gives CASSIPEYRPSDTQYF.

The rearrangement joins TRBV10-3 to TRBJ2-7; D call uncertain. This CDR3 has 12 residues. Trimming stripped 2 bases from V and 7 bases from J, with 9 bases between. Per germline, CDR1 ENHRY and CDR2 SYGVKD. CDR3 sequence: CAISELVPEQYF. In nucleotides, the CDR3 is TGTGCCATCAGTGAGCTCGTCCCGGAGCAGTACTTC.

The V call is TRBV7-9, the J call TRBJ2-5; D uncertain. The closer fit of TRBJ2-7 to the DNA end suggests the J call may be wrong. Germline V lookup: CDR1 SEHNR, CDR2 FQNEAQ (reference sequence). CDR3 length: 13 residues. CDR3 sequence: CASSLARNYEQYF. The CDR3 nucleotides read TGTGCCAGCAGCTTGGCGCGGAACTACGAGCAGTACTTC.

This clone was found a few times. This chain links TRBV10-3 with TRBJ2-3, with 10 bases matching TRBD2. Looked up from germline, CDR1 is ENHRY and CDR2 is SYGVKD. The V segment lost 6 bases and the J segment 4 bases; nucleotides outside the gene matches: 7. The CDR3 runs to 15 residues. The CDR3 DNA is TGTGCCATCAGCCTCGGACTAGCGGCCGCAGATACGCAGTATTTT. Translation: CAISLGLAAADTQYF.

This chain connects TRBV27 to TRBJ2-5, with a weak D call TRBD1 (6 bases). The end of the DNA is better explained by TRBJ2-7, so the J call may be wrong. The V gene's germline CDR1 is MNHEY and CDR2 SMNVEV (reference sequence). This CDR3 is built from 14 residues. CDR3 in DNA: TGTGCCAGCAGTACAGAGACAGGAGTTTACGAGCAGTACTTC. This gives the protein CASSTETGVYEQYF.

The chain uses TRBV29-1 and TRBJ1-2; 9 bases line up with TRBD1. Germline lookup yields CDR1 SQVTM and CDR2 ANQGSEA. The CDR3 runs 13 residues. Trimming removed 6 bases from V and 2 bases from J; junction bases left unmatched: 4. The CDR3 bases are TGCAGCGTCGGACAGGGGACCAACTATGGCTACACCTTC. This translates into CSVGQGTNYGYTF. Looking up the rest from reference TRBV29-1 and TRBJ1-2 gives the full variable domain: SAVISQKPSRDICQRGTSLTIQCQVDSQVTMMFWYRQQPGQSLTLIATANQGSEATYESGFVIDKFPISRPNLTFSTLTVSNMSPEDSSIYLCSVGQGTNYGYTFGSGTRLTVV.

The gene calls are TRBV6-4 and TRBJ1-1, with 7 bases identical to TRBD1. The V segment lost 6 bases and the J segment 11 bases; nucleotides outside the gene matches: 6. The length of the CDR3 is 11 residues. Germline assignment: CDR1 MRHNA and CDR2 SNTAGT. The CDR3 sequence is CASSADRVAFF. In DNA form, the CDR3 reads TGTGCCAGCAGCGCAGACAGGGTGGCTTTCTTT.

This chain uses TRBV19 with TRBJ1-6; TRBD1 agrees at 7 bases. The V and J ends lost 9 bases and 7 bases, in that order; junction bases with no gene match: 12. The CDR3 runs to 15 residues. Germline loops: CDR1 LNHDA, CDR2 SQIVND (reference sequence). CDR3 nucleotides: TGTGCCAGGGGAACTGGGACAGCGAAAAATTCACCCCTCCACTTT. Encoded protein: CARGTGTAKNSPLHF.

J is TRBJ1-5 and V is TRBV10-2, with no clear D. Trimming removed 2 bases from V and 0 bases from J, with 5 bases in between. The CDR3 extends over 14 amino acids. In germline, CDR1 is WSHSY, CDR2 SAAADI. The CDR3 coding sequence is TGCGCCAGCAGTGAGAACGGTAGCAATCAGCCCCAGCATTTT. Protein sequence: CASSENGSNQPQHF.

This chain connects TRBV6-4 to TRBJ1-1; D remains ambiguous. With 6 bases removed from V and 1 base from J, the gap between germline ends came to 12 bases. Per germline, CDR1 MRHNA and CDR2 SNTAGT. CDR3 size: 14 residues. The CDR3 loop reads CASSPDGENTEAFF. The CDR3 region has the DNA TGTGCCAGCAGCCCGGACGGGGAGAACACTGAAGCTTTCTTT.

The CDR3 DNA sequence: TGTGCCAGCAGTGTGCAGGGGCGGGAGCAGTACTTC. It codes for CASSVQGREQYF. The V and J genes are TRBV6-1 and TRBJ2-7; D is perhaps TRBD1 (6 bases). CDR3 length: 12 residues. The ends were cut back, 4 bases at V and 7 bases at J, with 11 bases in the middle. The V gene's germline CDR1 is MNHNS and CDR2 SASEGT.

This chain uses TRBV6-5 with TRBJ1-2; tentatively, D is TRBD1 (6 bases). CDR1 MNHEY and CDR2 SVGAGI come from the germline V gene. Trimming left V 6 bases short and J 8 bases short, with 22 bases between. The CDR3 is 15 residues long. The CDR3 region is CASRGAAMGSGGYTF. The CDR3 DNA sequence: TGTGCCAGCAGGGGGGCCGCGATGGGGTCGGGAGGCTACACCTTC.

V is TRBV4-1 and J is TRBJ2-1; 7 nucleotides match TRBD2. The CDR3 sequence is 15 residues long. Germline V gene lookup returns CDR1 MGHRA and CDR2 YSYEKL. Trimming at V came to 1 base and at J to 5 bases, leaving 5 bases not matched to a gene. CDR3 sequence reads: CASSQVAGVNNEQFF. DNA of the CDR3: TGCGCCAGCAGCCAAGTTGCGGGGGTGAACAATGAGCAGTTCTTC.

This sequence joins TRBV5-1 and TRBJ2-7; weak D call: TRBD1 (5 bases). Germline CDR1 is SGHRS and CDR2 is YFSETQ. Trimming shortened V by 4 bases and J by 1 base, and 9 bases separated the two germline ends. The CDR3 has 13 residues. As DNA, the CDR3 is TGCGCCAGCAGCGCAGGGTTTTCCTACGAGCAGTACTTC. It specifies CASSAGFSYEQYF.

The chain has TRBV5-1 and TRBJ2-7; tentative D call: TRBD1 (6 bases). Germline V gene data show CDR1 as SGHRS and CDR2 as YFSETQ. CDR3 length: 15 residues. V was trimmed by 0 bases and J by 2 bases, leaving 12 bases between them. CDR3 sequence reads: CASSLDGGNPYEQYF. CDR3 bases: TGCGCCAGCAGCTTGGATGGGGGCAACCCCTACGAGCAGTACTTC.

This clone came up a few times. The rearrangement uses TRBV5-4 and TRBJ2-2, with D uncertain. In germline, CDR1 is SGHNT, CDR2 YYREEE (reference sequence). This CDR3 is 13 amino acids long. V shed 5 bases and J shed 5 bases, with 10 bases lying between them. The CDR3, as DNA: TGTGCCAGCAGATTTACCGGGACCGGGGAGCTGTTTTTT. This sequence encodes CASRFTGTGELFF.

The chain is built from TRBV7-2 and TRBJ2-5, with D tentatively TRBD2 (5 bases). The CDR3 covers 13 residues. V was clipped by 3 bases and J by 5 bases, with 10 bases between them. The V gene's germline CDR1 is SGHTA and CDR2 FQGNSA. The CDR3 nucleotides read TGTGCCAGCAGCTTTAACCGAGGGGAGACCCAGTACTTC. This translates into CASSFNRGETQYF.

The rearrangement uses TRBV29-1 and TRBJ1-5; D possibly corresponds to TRBD1 (5 bases). Germline V gives CDR1 SQVTM, CDR2 ANQGSEA. This CDR3 has 14 amino acids. Trimming removed 4 bases from V and 0 bases from J, with 10 bases in between. CDR3 in DNA: TGCAGCGTTGCAGGGATGGGTAGCAATCAGCCCCAGCATTTT. The encoded protein is CSVAGMGSNQPQHF.

V gene TRBV2 combines with J gene TRBJ2-3; 8 bases agree with TRBD2. After removal of 1 base from V and 0 bases from J, the junction contained 0 bases not matched to a gene. Germline V gene sequence: CDR1 SNHLY, CDR2 FYNNEI. This CDR3 region has 15 residues. The CDR3: CASSEVAGSTDTQYF. Here the CDR3 DNA reads TGTGCCAGCAGTGAAGTAGCGGGGAGCACAGATACGCAGTATTTT.

V usage is TRBV2 and J usage is TRBJ2-1, with D unclear. Germline V gene sequence: CDR1 SNHLY, CDR2 FYNNEI. The germline V and J ends were trimmed by 6 bases and 14 bases, with 14 bases remaining between them. CDR3 length: 11 amino acids. CDR3 loop: CASRTVPFKFF. The CDR3 nucleotides are TGTGCCAGCAGAACGGTGCCTTTCAAGTTCTTC.

The rearrangement joins TRBV27 to TRBJ2-3; 9 bases agree with TRBD2. With 6 bases clipped from V and 3 bases from J, the junction kept 10 bases outside the gene matches. The CDR3 length is 16 residues. CDR1 and CDR2 from the germline V gene are MNHEY and SMNVEV (reference sequence). The CDR3 sequence: CASSPWSGGPTDTQYF. The CDR3 region has the DNA TGTGCCAGCAGCCCTTGGAGCGGGGGGCCTACAGATACGCAGTATTTT.